This T cell receptor (beta chain) is from a study of memory CD4+ T cells and cytomegalovirus serostatus. At the level of the study: Of the healthy Belgian adults, 9 or 10 were CMV seropositive and approximately 25 seronegative.

Measured with immunoSEQ multiplex PCR; TCRdb has only the in-frame clones, and not every one. The repertoire has approximately 70,000 clones, more than 75% of them found once; the top ten carry about 4.7%. Single viable CD3+CD4+CD8-CD45RO+ cells were sorted as the memory CD4+ T cells. Donors' CMV status reflects serum IgG against pp150, pp28, p38, p52. The TCR comes from an adult in good health and CMV-seropositive. The sample comprised memory CD4+ T cells from blood.

The CDR3 region is CASSRHQGVRGYTF. As DNA, the CDR3 is TGTGCCAGCAGTCGCCACCAGGGGGTTCGCGGCTACACCTTC. The chain uses TRBV6-5 and TRBJ1-2; 7 positions agree with TRBD1. The V gene's germline CDR1 is MNHEY and CDR2 SVGAGI. V shed 5 bases, J shed 8 bases, and the junction held 11 bases outside the gene matches. This CDR3 comprises 14 residues.